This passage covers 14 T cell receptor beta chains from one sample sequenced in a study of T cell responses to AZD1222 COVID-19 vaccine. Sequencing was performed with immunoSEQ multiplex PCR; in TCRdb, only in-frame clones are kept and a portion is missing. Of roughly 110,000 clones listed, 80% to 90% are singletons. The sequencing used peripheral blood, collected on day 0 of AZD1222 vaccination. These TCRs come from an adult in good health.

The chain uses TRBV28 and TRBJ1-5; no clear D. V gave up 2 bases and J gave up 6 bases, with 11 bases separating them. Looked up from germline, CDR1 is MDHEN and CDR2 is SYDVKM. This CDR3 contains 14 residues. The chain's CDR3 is CASSLIESVQPQHF. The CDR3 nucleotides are TGTGCCAGCAGTTTAATCGAGAGTGTTCAGCCCCAGCATTTT. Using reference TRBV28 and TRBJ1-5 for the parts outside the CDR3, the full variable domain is DVKVTQSSRYLVKRTGEKVFLECVQDMDHENMFWYRQDPGLGLRLIYFSYDVKMKEKGDIPEGYSVSREKKERFSLILESASTNQTSMYLCASSLIESVQPQHFGDGTRLSIL.

CDR3: CASSPARGGIYGYTF. CDR3 nucleotide sequence: TGTGCCAGCAGCCCTGCCCGAGGAGGGATCTATGGCTACACCTTC. This sequence joins TRBV4-2 and TRBJ1-2; no clear D. Trimming removed 4 bases at V and 4 bases at J, with 16 bases between. Per germline, CDR1 LGHNA and CDR2 YNFKEQ. This CDR3 has 15 amino acids.

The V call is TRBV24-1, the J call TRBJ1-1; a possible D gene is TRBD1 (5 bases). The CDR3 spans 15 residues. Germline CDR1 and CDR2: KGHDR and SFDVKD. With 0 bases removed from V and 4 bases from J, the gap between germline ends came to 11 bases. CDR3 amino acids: CATSDLGREGTEAFF. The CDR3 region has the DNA TGTGCCACCAGTGATTTGGGCAGGGAAGGCACTGAAGCTTTCTTT.

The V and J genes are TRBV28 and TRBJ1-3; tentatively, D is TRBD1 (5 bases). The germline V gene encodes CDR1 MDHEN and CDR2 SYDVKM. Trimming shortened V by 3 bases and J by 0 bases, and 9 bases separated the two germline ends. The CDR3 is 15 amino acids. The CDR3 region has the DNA TGTGCCAGCAGTTTGGGGCGGCTCTCTGGAAACACCATATATTTT. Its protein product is CASSLGRLSGNTIYF.

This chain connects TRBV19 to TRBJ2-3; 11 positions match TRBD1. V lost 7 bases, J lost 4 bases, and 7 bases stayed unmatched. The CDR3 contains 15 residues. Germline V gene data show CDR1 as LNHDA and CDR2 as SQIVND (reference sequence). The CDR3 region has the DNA TGTGCCAGTACTGCTAGGACAGGGGGCGCAGATACGCAGTATTTT. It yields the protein CASTARTGGADTQYF.

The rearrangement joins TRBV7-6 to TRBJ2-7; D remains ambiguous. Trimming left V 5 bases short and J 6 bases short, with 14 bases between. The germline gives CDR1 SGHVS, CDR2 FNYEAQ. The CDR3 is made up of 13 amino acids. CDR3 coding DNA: TGTGCCAGCAGCCAAAAATTGAGCAGCGAGCAGTACTTC. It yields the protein CASSQKLSSEQYF.

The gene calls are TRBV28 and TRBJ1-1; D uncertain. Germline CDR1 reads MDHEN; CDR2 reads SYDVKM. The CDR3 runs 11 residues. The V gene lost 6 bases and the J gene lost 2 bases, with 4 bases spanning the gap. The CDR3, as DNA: TGTGCCAGCAGCTCCAACACTGAAGCTTTCTTT. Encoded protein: CASSSNTEAFF.

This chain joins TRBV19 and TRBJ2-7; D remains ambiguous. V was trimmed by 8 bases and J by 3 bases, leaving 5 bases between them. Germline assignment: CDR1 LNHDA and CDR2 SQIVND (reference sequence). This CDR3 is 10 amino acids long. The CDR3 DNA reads TGTGCCAGTGGGGACTACGAGCAGTACTTC. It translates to CASGDYEQYF.

The CDR3 loop is CASSVAGDEQFF. CDR3 DNA sequence: TGTGCCAGCAGCGTAGCAGGGGATGAGCAGTTCTTC. The V call is TRBV9, the J call TRBJ2-1; a weak D match, TRBD1 (6 bases). This CDR3 is built from 12 residues. Deletions cut 0 bases from V and 8 bases from J, with 6 bases between. Germline V gene sequence: CDR1 SGDLS, CDR2 YYNGEE. The full variable domain, rest sourced from reference TRBV9 and TRBJ2-1, is DSGVTQTPKHLITATGQRVTLRCSPRSGDLSVYWYQQSLDQGLQFLIQYYNGEERAKGNILERFSAQQFPDLHSELNLSSLELGDSALYFCASSVAGDEQFFGPGTRLTVL.

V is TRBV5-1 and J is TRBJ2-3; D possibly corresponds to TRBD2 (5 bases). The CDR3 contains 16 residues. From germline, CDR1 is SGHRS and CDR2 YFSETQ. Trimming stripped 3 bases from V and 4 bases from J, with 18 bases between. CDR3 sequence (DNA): TGCGCCAGCAGCTCCGGGCCAAGGAAGGAGGCAGATACGCAGTATTTT. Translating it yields CASSSGPRKEADTQYF.

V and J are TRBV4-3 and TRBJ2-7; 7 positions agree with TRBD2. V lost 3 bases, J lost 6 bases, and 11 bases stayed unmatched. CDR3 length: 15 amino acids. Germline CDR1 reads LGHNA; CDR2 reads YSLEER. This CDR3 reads CASSHEGRGGFEQYF. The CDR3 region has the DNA TGCGCCAGCAGCCACGAAGGGAGGGGAGGGTTCGAGCAGTACTTC.

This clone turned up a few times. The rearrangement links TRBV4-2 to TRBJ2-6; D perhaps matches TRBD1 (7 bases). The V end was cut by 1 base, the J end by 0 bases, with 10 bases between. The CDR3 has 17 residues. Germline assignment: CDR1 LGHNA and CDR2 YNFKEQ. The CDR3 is CASSQAGGNSGANVLTF. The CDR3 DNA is TGTGCCAGCAGCCAAGCAGGGGGGAACTCTGGGGCCAACGTCCTGACTTTC.

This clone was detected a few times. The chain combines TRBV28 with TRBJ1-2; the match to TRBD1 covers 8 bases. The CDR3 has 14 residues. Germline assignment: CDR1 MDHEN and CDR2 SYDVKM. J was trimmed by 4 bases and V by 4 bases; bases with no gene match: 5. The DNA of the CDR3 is TGTGCCAGCAGTTCCGGACAGGGCCCCTATGGCTACACCTTC. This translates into CASSSGQGPYGYTF.

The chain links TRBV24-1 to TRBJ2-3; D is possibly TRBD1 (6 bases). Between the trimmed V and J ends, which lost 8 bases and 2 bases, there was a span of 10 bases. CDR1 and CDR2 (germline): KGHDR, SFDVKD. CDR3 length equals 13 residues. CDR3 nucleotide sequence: TGTGCCACCACAACAGGGAACACAGATACGCAGTATTTT. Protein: CATTTGNTDTQYF.